This note documents a single T cell receptor beta chain sequence. What it binds is unknown. The source of the sample is a study of T cells expressing NK-cell markers. The length of the CDR3 is 13 residues. The V gene's germline CDR1 is SGHRS and CDR2 YFSETQ. Production of TCR beta cDNA relied on 5'RACE template switching with UMIs. No DNA is given; TCRdb re-called the 5' RACE reads and lists each CDR3 protein once. This specimen shows around 550,000 distinct CDR3 sequences; the ten leading clones hold around 3.3%. Study observations and caveats: Leadership of the CD3+CD56-NKG2C+ fraction also belonged to these clonotypes in several donors.

The genes are TRBV5-1 and TRBJ2-3; TCRdb's D call, TRBD1, is unchecked because there is no DNA. The material sequenced was blood T cells: a sorted CD56 or NKG2C T cell subset, CD4+ or CD8+ T cells, or bulk PBMC T cells (not recorded which). This receptor was taken from a young man in good health. The CDR3 protein is CASDRGRGDTQYF.